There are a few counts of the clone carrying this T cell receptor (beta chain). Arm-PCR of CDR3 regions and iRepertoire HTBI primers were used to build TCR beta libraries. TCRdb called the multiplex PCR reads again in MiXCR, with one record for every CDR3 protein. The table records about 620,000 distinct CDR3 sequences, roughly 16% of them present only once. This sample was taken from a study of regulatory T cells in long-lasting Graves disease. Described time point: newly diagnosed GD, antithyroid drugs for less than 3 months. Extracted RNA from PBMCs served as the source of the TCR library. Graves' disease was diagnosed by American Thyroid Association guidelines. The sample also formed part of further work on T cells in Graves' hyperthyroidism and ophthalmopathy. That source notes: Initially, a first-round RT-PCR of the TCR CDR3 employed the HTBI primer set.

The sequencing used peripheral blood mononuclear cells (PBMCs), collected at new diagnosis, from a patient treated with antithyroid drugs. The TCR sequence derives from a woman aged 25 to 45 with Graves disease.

The CDR3 sequence: CAWRKRRASSYNEQFF. The CDR3, as DNA: TGTGCCTGGAGGAAACGGCGAGCGAGCTCCTACAATGAGCAGTTCTTC. V is TRBV30 and J is TRBJ2-1; D remains ambiguous. Per the germline V gene, CDR1 is GTSNPN and CDR2 is SVGIG (reference sequence). Trimming shortened V by 3 bases and J by 0 bases, and 15 bases separated the two germline ends. The CDR3 contains 16 residues.